The TCR beta chain described here comes from a study of tumor-infiltrating lymphocytes in primary liver carcinoma. Overall study: Donors underwent surgery for histopathologically diagnosed primary liver carcinoma. Subjects consisted of male and female patients aged 30 to 69 years.

The template, roughly 0.45 ug total RNA, yielded TCR beta cDNA made with a constant-region primer. Three nested multiplex PCR rounds, a slightly modified ARM-PCR method, built the TCR beta libraries. MiXCR was run by TCRdb on the multiplex PCR reads, yielding one entry per CDR3 protein. The table has nearly 200,000 distinct CDR3 sequences, less than 65% seen once. Study results and limitations: The difference in top-250-clone fraction between tumors and blood was significant, favoring tumors (p = 0.039).

The authors took blood RNA from unsorted whole blood and also extracted germline DNA. This clonotype has just one count. Antigen specificity is unknown. Because the CDR3 is missing its conserved closing phenylalanine or tryptophan, this is likely a read error. The clonotype originates from a woman in her fifties or sixties with primary liver carcinoma and hepatitis B virus infection. Sequencing was performed on peripheral blood.

The CDR3 spells CASSLDMYGELFS. The CDR3 DNA reads TGTGCTAGCAGCTTGGACATGTATGGGGAGCTGTTTTCT. V gene TRBV5-4 combines with J gene TRBJ2-2; D perhaps matches TRBD1 (5 bases). CDR3 length equals 13 residues. Germline V gene sequence: CDR1 SGHNT, CDR2 YYREEE (reference sequence).